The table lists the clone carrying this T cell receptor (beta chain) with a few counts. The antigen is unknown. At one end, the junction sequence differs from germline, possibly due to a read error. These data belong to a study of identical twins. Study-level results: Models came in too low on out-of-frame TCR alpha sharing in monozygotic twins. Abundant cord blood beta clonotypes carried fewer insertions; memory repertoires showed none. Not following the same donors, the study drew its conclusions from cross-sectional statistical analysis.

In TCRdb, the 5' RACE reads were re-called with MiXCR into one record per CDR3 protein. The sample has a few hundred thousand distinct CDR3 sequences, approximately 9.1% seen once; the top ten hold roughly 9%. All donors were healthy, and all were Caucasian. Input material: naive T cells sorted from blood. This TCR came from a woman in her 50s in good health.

CDR3: CAISLTGFQETQYF. The CDR3 DNA follows: TGCGCCATCAGCTTGACTGGCTTTCAAGAGACCCAGTACTTC. The chain uses TRBV5-1 and TRBJ2-5; D uncertain. Germline V gene data show CDR1 as SGHRS and CDR2 as YFSETQ. The CDR3 extends over 14 amino acids.